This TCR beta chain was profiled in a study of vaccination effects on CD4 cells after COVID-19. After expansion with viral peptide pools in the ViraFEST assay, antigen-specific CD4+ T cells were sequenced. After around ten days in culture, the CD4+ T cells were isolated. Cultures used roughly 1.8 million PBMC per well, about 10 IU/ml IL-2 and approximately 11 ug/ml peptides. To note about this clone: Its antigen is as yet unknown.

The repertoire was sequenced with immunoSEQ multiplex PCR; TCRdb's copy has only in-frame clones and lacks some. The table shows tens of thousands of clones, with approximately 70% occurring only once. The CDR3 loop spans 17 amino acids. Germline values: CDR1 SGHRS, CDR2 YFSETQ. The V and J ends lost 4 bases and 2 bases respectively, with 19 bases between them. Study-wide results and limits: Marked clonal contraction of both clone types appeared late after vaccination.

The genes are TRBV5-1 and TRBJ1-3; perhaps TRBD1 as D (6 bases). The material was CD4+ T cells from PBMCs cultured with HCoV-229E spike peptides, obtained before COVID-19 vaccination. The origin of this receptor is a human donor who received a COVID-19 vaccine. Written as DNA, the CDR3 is TGCGCCAGCAGCAATGGATTACAGGGCTCAACTGGAAACACCATATATTTT. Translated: CASSNGLQGSTGNTIYF.